This T cell receptor (beta chain) is drawn from a study of cytomegalovirus exposure and HLA in healthy donors. Study results and caveats: Using the classifier, cytomegalovirus status was reportedly diagnosed with high specificity and sensitivity. Indistinguishable V segments, including TRBV6-2 and TRBV6-3, were excluded.

CDR3 length equals 14 residues. Germline V gene lookup returns CDR1 SGHRS and CDR2 YFSETQ. Losses at the gene ends were 4 bases for V and 10 bases for J; bases not matched to a gene: 9. Participants comprised healthy donors of bone marrow. PCR employed 60 Vbeta and 13 Jbeta primers. Repertoires were generated with immunoSEQ multiplex PCR, while TCRdb's copy carries only in-frame clones and drops some. The data show 150,000 to 200,000 clones, approximately 71% seen once. The sample holds a few counts of this clone. The antigen is not known. The origin of this receptor is a man aged 50 to 59 in good health and CMV-seronegative. The sequenced material came from PBMCs. This chain joins TRBV5-1 and TRBJ2-1; 9 positions match TRBD1. This chain's CDR3 is CASSLGTGFGEQFF. The CDR3 DNA is TGCGCCAGCAGCCTTGGGACAGGGTTCGGGGAGCAGTTCTTC.